Each of the 32 T cell receptor beta chains below was sequenced from the same sample in a study of blood T cell repertoires in COVID-19. TCRdb's table, derived via immunoSEQ multiplex PCR, lists solely in-frame clones and lacks some. The data contain 110,000 or so clones, around 85% of them singletons. The sample consisted of peripheral blood. These receptors all stem from a human donor in a cohort sampled during active COVID-19.

This clone came up once. The CDR3 nucleotides read TGTGCCAGCAGCATCACAGGTTCAGATACGCAGTATTTT. Translated: CASSITGSDTQYF. The rearrangement joins TRBV7-9 to TRBJ2-3, with a possible D match to TRBD1 (5 bases). Germline V gives CDR1 SEHNR, CDR2 FQNEAQ (reference sequence). V shed 5 bases and J shed 4 bases, with 10 bases lying between them. The CDR3 covers 13 residues.

The chain uses TRBV7-3 and TRBJ2-1; 14 positions agree with TRBD2. The CDR3 length is 16 residues. Trimming cost V 5 bases and J 8 bases; bases outside gene matches: 8. CDR1 and CDR2 (germline): SGHTA, FQGTGA. CDR3 loop: CASSRTSGGFLDEQFF. The CDR3 region has the DNA TGTGCCAGCAGCAGGACTAGCGGGGGGTTTCTGGATGAGCAGTTCTTC.

This chain links TRBV30 with TRBJ2-2; D might be TRBD2 (5 bases). V gave up 1 base and J gave up 6 bases, with 9 bases separating them. There are 13 residues in the CDR3. The germline CDR1 and CDR2 sequences are GTSNPN and SVGIG (reference sequence). The CDR3 DNA follows: TGTGCCTGGAGTGCCGCCGGGGCCGGGGAGCTGTTTTTT. Its translation is CAWSAAGAGELFF.

This chain uses TRBV6-5 with TRBJ2-7; a weak D match, TRBD1 (6 bases). This CDR3 is 15 amino acids long. The germline gives CDR1 MNHEY, CDR2 SVGAGI. V gave up 6 bases and J gave up 0 bases, with 15 bases separating them. The CDR3 reads CASRGQRTSSYEQYF. CDR3 DNA: TGTGCCAGCAGAGGACAGCGAACATCCTCCTACGAGCAGTACTTC.

The rearrangement joins TRBV6-6 to TRBJ1-2, with a possible D match to TRBD1 (5 bases). Trimming took 4 bases from V and 8 from J, leaving 14 bases between them. The length of the CDR3 is 13 residues. CDR1 and CDR2 from the germline V gene are MNHNY and SVGAGI (reference sequence). The CDR3 region is CASSSGGARGYTF. CDR3 bases: TGTGCCAGCAGTTCGGGGGGTGCGAGGGGCTACACCTTC.

This clone was counted once. The chain employs TRBV6-6 and TRBJ1-3, with a possible D match to TRBD1 (5 bases). The germline V gene encodes CDR1 MNHNY and CDR2 SVGAGI (reference sequence). This CDR3 has 13 residues. The V end lost 8 bases, the J end lost 0 bases, and 8 bases lay between the germline ends. The CDR3 loop reads CASQGFSGNTIYF. The CDR3 DNA sequence: TGTGCCAGCCAGGGTTTCTCTGGAAACACCATATATTTT.

The DNA of the CDR3 is TGTGCCAGCAGCGGAGGACGGTTGCACTCTGGAAACACCATATATTTT. Protein product: CASSGGRLHSGNTIYF. The genes are TRBV6-2 or TRBV6-3 and TRBJ1-3; D gene ambiguous. CDR3 length: 16 residues. The V end was cut by 6 bases, the J end by 0 bases, with 15 bases between. Per germline, CDR1 MNHEY and CDR2 SVGEGT.

This rearrangement joins TRBV11-3 to TRBJ1-1; D is undetermined. The V gene's germline CDR1 is SGHNT and CDR2 YENEEA. V was cut by 2 bases and J by 6 bases, with 13 bases left in between. The CDR3 consists of 14 residues. CDR3 sequence: CASSLRGPDPEAFF. As DNA, the CDR3 is TGTGCCAGCAGCTTACGAGGGCCAGACCCTGAAGCTTTCTTT.

The rearrangement uses TRBV3-1 (or the pseudogene TRBV3-2) and TRBJ2-7; the match to TRBD2 covers 8 bases. CDR1 and CDR2 (germline): LGHDT, YNNKEL (reference sequence). J was trimmed by 3 bases and V by 2 bases; bases with no gene match: 6. The CDR3 is 15 amino acids. The CDR3 coding sequence is TGTGCCAGCAGCCAACTCCTGACTAGCGTCTACGAGCAGTACTTC. Protein sequence: CASSQLLTSVYEQYF.

The genes are TRBV2 and TRBJ1-2, with 9 bases matching TRBD1. The V gene's germline CDR1 is SNHLY and CDR2 FYNNEI. V lost 3 bases to trimming and J lost 8 bases; unmatched junction nucleotides: 16. The CDR3 covers 17 residues. The CDR3 region has the DNA TGTGCCAGCAGTGACGGTACAGGGGGCGTCCCGATGGGCGGCTACACCTTC. Its translation: CASSDGTGGVPMGGYTF.

This clone was counted a single time. J is TRBJ1-4 and V is TRBV18; D ambiguous. CDR1 KGHSH and CDR2 LQKENI come from the germline V gene. Trimming left V 3 bases short and J 6 bases short, with 8 bases between. This CDR3 comprises 13 residues. CDR3 coding DNA: TGTGCCAGCTCACCCGTGAGGGATGAAAAACTGTTTTTT. This encodes CASSPVRDEKLFF.

J is TRBJ2-2 and V is TRBV28, with D perhaps TRBD2 (6 bases). V lost 9 bases and J lost 7, with 9 bases in between. CDR3 length equals 11 residues. Germline V gene data show CDR1 as MDHEN and CDR2 as SYDVKM. CDR3 bases: TGTGCCAGTCAGGAGGGCGGGGAGCTGTTTTTT. Translating gives CASQEGGELFF.

This chain connects TRBV14 to TRBJ2-2; D is ambiguous. Trimming removed 4 bases from V and 4 bases from J, with 7 bases in between. The germline V gene encodes CDR1 SGHDN and CDR2 FVKESK. CDR3 length: 13 residues. This CDR3 is CASSPRITGELFF. In DNA, the CDR3 is TGTGCCAGCAGCCCGAGAATCACCGGGGAGCTGTTTTTT. Filled out from reference TRBV14 and TRBJ2-2, the complete variable domain reads EAGVTQFPSHSVIEKGQTVTLRCDPISGHDNLYWYRRVMGKEIKFLLHFVKESKQDESGMPNNRFLAERTGGTYSTLKVQPAELEDSGVYFCASSPRITGELFFGEGSRLTVL.

V and J are TRBV30 and TRBJ1-5; 10 bases match TRBD1. From germline, CDR1 is GTSNPN and CDR2 SVGIG (reference sequence). V trimming: 4 bases; J trimming: 6 bases; junction bases outside the gene matches: 6. This CDR3 is built from 14 residues. The CDR3 region is CAWTKRTGGQPQHF. DNA of the CDR3: TGTGCCTGGACGAAACGGACAGGGGGTCAGCCCCAGCATTTT.

In its sample, this clone was seen once. V gene TRBV24-1 combines with J gene TRBJ2-1; the match to TRBD2 covers 14 bases. Germline V CDR1 and CDR2: KGHDR, SFDVKD. The CDR3 runs 17 residues. The V and J ends lost 3 bases and 2 bases, in that order; junction bases with no gene match: 2. This CDR3 reads CATSDPTSGGAYNEQFF. The CDR3 DNA reads TGTGCCACCAGTGATCCGACTAGCGGGGGGGCCTACAATGAGCAGTTCTTC.

The J gene is TRBJ2-2, the V gene TRBV7-2, with 9 bases that match TRBD1. Germline-derived CDR1 and CDR2 are SGHTA and FQGNSA. This CDR3 comprises 15 residues. V lost 5 bases to trimming and J lost 3 bases; unmatched junction nucleotides: 4. The CDR3 loop reads CASSTGQGHTGELFF. The CDR3 bases are TGTGCCAGCAGCACCGGACAGGGGCACACCGGGGAGCTGTTTTTT.

The chain combines TRBV3-1 (or the pseudogene TRBV3-2) with TRBJ1-5; TRBD1 matches 7 bases. The CDR3 is 16 amino acids. CDR1 is LGHDT, CDR2 YNNKEL, per germline (reference sequence). Unmatched junction bases numbered 8, after V lost 0 bases and J lost 6 bases. The CDR3, as DNA: TGTGCCAGCAGCCAAGATAACAGGGGAAGAGGTCAGCCCCAGCATTTT. Its protein product is CASSQDNRGRGQPQHF.

The V and J genes are TRBV28 and TRBJ2-1, with 7 bases fitting TRBD2. The junction had 13 bases not matched to a gene; V was cut back by 4 bases and J by 7 bases. This CDR3 has 16 amino acids. Germline-derived CDR1 and CDR2 are MDHEN and SYDVKM. This chain's CDR3 is CASSSQGLRGVNEQFF. The CDR3 region has the DNA TGTGCCAGCAGTTCGCAGGGACTCCGGGGGGTTAATGAGCAGTTCTTC.

The chain is built from TRBV10-3 and TRBJ1-2, with 7 bases fitting TRBD1. CDR1 ENHRY and CDR2 SYGVKD come from the germline V gene. With 4 bases clipped from V and 3 bases from J, the junction kept 5 bases outside the gene matches. This CDR3 has 14 amino acids. This CDR3 reads CAISVVGGDYGYTF. The CDR3 bases are TGTGCCATCAGTGTGGTAGGGGGCGACTATGGCTACACCTTC.

The chain couples TRBV6-6 to TRBJ2-7; D uncertain. The CDR3 has 12 residues. From germline, CDR1 is MNHNY and CDR2 SVGAGI (reference sequence). The ends were cut back, 2 bases at V and 7 bases at J, with 9 bases in the middle. Here the CDR3 reads CASSYPPREQYF. The CDR3 nucleotides are TGTGCCAGCAGTTACCCCCCCAGGGAGCAGTACTTC.

The V gene is TRBV30, the J gene TRBJ1-1; D may be TRBD1 (6 bases). The CDR3 is 13 amino acids. V dropped 2 bases and J dropped 4 bases, with 11 bases sitting between them. Germline V gene lookup returns CDR1 GTSNPN and CDR2 SVGIG (reference sequence). CDR3 amino acids: CAWSPGQRTEAFF. The CDR3, as DNA: TGTGCCTGGAGTCCAGGACAGCGCACTGAAGCTTTCTTT. The full variable domain, completed using reference TRBV30 and TRBJ1-1, is SQTIHQWPATLVQPVGSPLSLECTVEGTSNPNLYWYRQAAGRGLQLLFYSVGIGQISSEVPQNLSASRPQDRQFILSSKKLLLSDSGFYLCAWSPGQRTEAFFGQGTRLTVV.

The chain uses TRBV6-5 and TRBJ1-2, with D possibly matching TRBD1 (5 bases). The ends were cut back, 5 bases at V and 4 bases at J, with 14 bases in the middle. Per the germline V gene, CDR1 is MNHEY and CDR2 is SVGAGI. The CDR3 consists of 14 residues. The CDR3 coding sequence is TGTGCCAGCAGTACCGGGACTGACCGCTATGGCTACACCTTC. This translates into CASSTGTDRYGYTF.

The chain recombines TRBV12-5 with TRBJ2-3, with TRBD2 as a possible D gene (5 bases). This CDR3 spans 14 amino acids. Trimming cost V 2 bases and J 1 base, with 7 bases left between them. The germline V gene has CDR1 LGHNT and CDR2 FRNRAP. The CDR3 bases are TGTGCTAGTGGTTTGCACGGGGGCACAGATACGCAGTATTTT. Its translation: CASGLHGGTDTQYF.

V and J are TRBV6-1 and TRBJ1-1, with D uncertain. The CDR3 is 17 amino acids. V was cut by 3 bases and J by 4 bases, with 21 bases left in between. The germline V gene encodes CDR1 MNHNS and CDR2 SASEGT. The DNA of the CDR3 is TGTGCCAGCAGTGAGGGCCTCGGGCGAGGGAAGGGCACTGAAGCTTTCTTT. Its protein product is CASSEGLGRGKGTEAFF.

The chain carries TRBV6-5 and TRBJ1-6; D may be TRBD1 (5 bases). V was clipped by 2 bases and J by 7 bases, with 9 bases between them. Germline V gene data show CDR1 as MNHEY and CDR2 as SVGAGI. The CDR3 extends over 14 amino acids. Here the CDR3 DNA reads TGTGCCAGCAGTTACCGGCAGGGAAATTCACCCCTCCACTTT. This sequence encodes CASSYRQGNSPLHF.

The chain employs TRBV11-2 and TRBJ1-3; D remains unclear. The CDR3 runs 15 residues. Trimming cost V 3 bases and J 1 base, with 10 bases left between them. Germline-derived CDR1 and CDR2 are SGHAT and FQNNGV. CDR3 in amino acids: CASSLMRVSGNTIYF. CDR3 sequence (DNA): TGTGCCAGCAGCTTGATGCGGGTATCTGGAAACACCATATATTTT.

This clone was detected once. The chain uses TRBV28 and TRBJ2-6, with TRBD2 as a possible D gene (5 bases). CDR1 is MDHEN and CDR2 is SYDVKM in the germline V gene. There are 15 residues in the CDR3. Trimming removed 3 bases at V and 1 base at J, with 7 bases between. As DNA, the CDR3 is TGTGCCAGCAGTTTTCGGGGATCTGGGGCCAACGTCCTGACTTTC. Translating gives CASSFRGSGANVLTF.

The chain has TRBV28 and TRBJ2-1; the match to TRBD2 covers 9 bases. Trimming removed 4 bases from V and 1 base from J; junction bases left unmatched: 2. The CDR3 loop spans 15 amino acids. The V gene's germline CDR1 is MDHEN and CDR2 SYDVKM. CDR3 amino acids: CASSSLAGSYNEQFF. Here the CDR3 DNA reads TGTGCCAGCAGTTCACTAGCGGGTTCCTACAATGAGCAGTTCTTC.

The chain uses TRBV25-1 and TRBJ1-3; a possible D gene is TRBD1 (5 bases). Trimming removed 5 bases from V and 4 bases from J, with 21 bases in between. Per the germline V gene, CDR1 is MGHDK and CDR2 is SYGVNS. This CDR3 is built from 17 residues. The CDR3 region has the DNA TGTGCCAGCAGTAGGAGGGGAGGGGAAACGAAAGGAAACACCATATATTTT. Its protein product is CASSRRGGETKGNTIYF.

This chain uses TRBV5-1 with TRBJ1-1; D is uncertain. V was cut by 0 bases and J by 4 bases, with 13 bases left in between. CDR1 and CDR2 from the germline V gene are SGHRS and YFSETQ. The CDR3 is made up of 15 amino acids. CDR3 residues: CASSLGGSGGTEAFF. The CDR3 DNA is TGCGCCAGCAGCTTGGGAGGATCCGGAGGCACTGAAGCTTTCTTT.

J is TRBJ2-3 and V is TRBV7-2, with TRBD2 as a possible D gene (7 bases). Per germline, CDR1 SGHTA and CDR2 FQGNSA. With 5 bases removed from V and 1 base from J, the gap between germline ends came to 16 bases. The CDR3 length is 16 residues. The CDR3 region has the DNA TGTGCCAGCAGCCCCAGGCGGGGGCTGGGCACAGATACGCAGTATTTT. Residues: CASSPRRGLGTDTQYF.

The chain combines TRBV6-5 with TRBJ1-2, with 7 positions matching TRBD1. There are 15 residues in the CDR3. CDR1 is MNHEY and CDR2 is SVGAGI in the germline V gene. Trimming cost V 4 bases and J 0 bases; bases outside gene matches: 5. The CDR3 sequence is CASSSSQGTNYGYTF. The CDR3 region has the DNA TGTGCCAGCAGTTCCTCACAGGGGACTAACTATGGCTACACCTTC.